The T cell receptor beta chain under discussion was sequenced for a study of shared clonotypes between healthy human individuals. All participating donors were Caucasian adults from Nashville, Tennessee. The CDR3 has 15 residues. Deletions cut 4 bases from V and 3 bases from J, with 16 bases between. From germline, CDR1 is SQVTM and CDR2 ANQGSEA. Comments on this clone: Its antigen remains unidentified.

Study-wide points: Few donors restricted represented genetic and exposure-history diversity. Clonotype sharing among donors, it was expected, would be affected by sequencing depth.

Repertoires were generated with immunoSEQ multiplex PCR, while TCRdb's copy carries only in-frame clones and drops some. This table has 500,000 or so clones, roughly 95% appearing once. This TCR came from a woman in her 30s in good health. The chain uses TRBV29-1 and TRBJ2-4; possible D gene TRBD2, 6 bases. Sample: naive CD4+ T cells sorted from blood. Subset specified: CD45RA+ positively selected. This CDR3 is CSVVPREFGKNIQYF. CDR3 DNA sequence: TGCAGCGTTGTACCCCGGGAGTTCGGCAAAAACATTCAGTACTTC. Together with reference TRBV29-1 and TRBJ2-4, the CDR3 gives the full variable domain: SAVISQKPSRDICQRGTSLTIQCQVDSQVTMMFWYRQQPGQSLTLIATANQGSEATYESGFVIDKFPISRPNLTFSTLTVSNMSPEDSSIYLCSVVPREFGKNIQYFGAGTRLSVL.